Described below is a single T cell receptor (beta chain) sequence and its context. Its target is not known. A multiplex PCR was run with 60 Vbeta primers and 13 Jbeta primers. The assay was immunoSEQ multiplex PCR, and TCRdb's table has in-frame clones only and misses some. Among some 90,000 clones, around 67% were seen once, and the ten largest hold 2.5%. The entry originates in a study of cytomegalovirus exposure and HLA in healthy donors. Notes on the study in general: The presence/absence work took it that sequencing depth was about the same across donors.

Between the trimmed V and J ends, which lost 2 bases and 2 bases, there was a span of 14 bases. CDR3 size: 16 residues. Germline V gives CDR1 LGHNA, CDR2 YSLEER. The sequencing sample was made of PBMCs. The rearrangement links TRBV4-3 to TRBJ2-3; perhaps TRBD1 as D (6 bases). The sequence derives from a man aged 45-60 years in good health and CMV-seronegative. Here the CDR3 DNA reads TGCGCCAGCAGCCAATCGACAGGTTTCATCACAGATACGCAGTATTTT. Translation gives CASSQSTGFITDTQYF.